This T cell receptor beta chain was sequenced for a study of blood T cell repertoires in COVID-19. Overall study: COVID-19 samples from acute and convalescent phases originated in the United States, Italy and Spain. In each case, the material was cDNA or gDNA derived from T cells, B-cell-depleted T cells, or PBMCs.

There are a few counts of this clone. Methods used by the authors: Estimated nucleated cell counts came from reference gene primer amplification. Generated by immunoSEQ multiplex PCR, the TCRdb table keeps only in-frame clones and is missing some. For V, J and clone size, that table is used; D and trimming come from the DNA. The sample lists 140,000 or so clones, 82% occurring once. Germline CDR1 and CDR2: SGHRS and YFSETQ. V gave up 2 bases and J gave up 4 bases, with 15 bases separating them. The CDR3 covers 15 residues. The sequence derives from a woman older than 75 with acute or convalescent COVID-19. Input material: peripheral blood. The chain combines TRBV5-1 with TRBJ2-5; tentative D call: TRBD2 (7 bases). DNA of the CDR3: TGCGCCAGCAGCTTTCGAGGGGGGGCCGGAGAGACCCAGTACTTC. Translated: CASSFRGGAGETQYF.